These T cell receptor beta chains were read from a single sample in a study of cytomegalovirus exposure and HLA in healthy donors. Clones were sequenced by immunoSEQ multiplex PCR, and TCRdb holds only the in-frame ones, with some missing. The sample comprises fewer than 150,000 clones, 77% of which are singletons, and 3.7% rests with the top ten. Sequencing was carried out using PBMCs. The receptors were sampled from a human donor in good health. The CDR3 runs from the conserved cysteine through the conserved F or W. A D gene is named only where the DNA matches it firmly. Clone size is not always given. Where it is, it says once, few, many or a class for expanded clones.

j_call,clone_size,d_call,v_call,cdr3_aa,cdr3_nt
TRBJ2-2,-,TRBD1,TRBV14,CASSLQGANTGELFF,TGTGCCAGCAGCCTTCAGGGGGCAAACACCGGGGAGCTGTTTTTT
TRBJ1-2,few,-,TRBV5-5,CASSSTANYGYTF,TGTGCCAGCAGTTCGACAGCTAACTATGGCTACACCTTC
TRBJ2-7,-,-,TRBV6-1,CASQRSSTPAGEQYF,TGTGCCAGCCAACGATCGAGTACCCCTGCGGGCGAGCAGTACTTC
TRBJ2-4,-,-,TRBV10-1,CASSESRGNIQYF,TGCGCCAGCAGTGAGTCTCGGGGGAACATTCAGTACTTC
TRBJ2-5,-,TRBD2,TRBV2,CASSGSSGSVETQYF,TGTGCCAGCAGTGGGTCTAGCGGGAGCGTGGAGACCCAGTACTTC
TRBJ2-3,-,TRBD2,TRBV6-5,CASREAGATDTQYF,TGTGCCAGCAGGGAAGCGGGAGCCACAGATACGCAGTATTTT
TRBJ1-4,-,-,TRBV6-1,CASSEGPPGVANEKLFF,TGTGCCAGCAGTGAAGGGCCCCCGGGGGTGGCTAATGAAAAACTGTTTTTT
TRBJ2-7,-,TRBD2,TRBV6-5,CASSVGLAYYEQYF,TGTGCCAGCAGTGTAGGACTAGCGTATTACGAGCAGTACTTC
TRBJ1-2,-,TRBD1,TRBV27,CASSLSPTGHYGYTF,TGTGCCAGCAGTTTATCGCCGACAGGGCACTATGGCTACACCTTC
TRBJ2-7,-,-,TRBV9,CASNLGGGNEQYF,TGTGCCAGCAACCTAGGGGGGGGCAACGAGCAGTACTTC
TRBJ1-2,few,-,TRBV6-6,CASSLDSYGYTF,TGTGCCAGCAGTTTGGACAGCTATGGCTACACCTTC
TRBJ1-5,-,-,TRBV7-4,CASSPRDSYSNQPQHF,TGTGCCAGCAGCCCCAGAGACTCCTATAGCAATCAGCCCCAGCATTTT
TRBJ1-1,-,TRBD1,TRBV7-8,CASSLGQSMNTEAFF,TGTGCCAGCAGCTTGGGACAGTCCATGAACACTGAAGCTTTCTTT
TRBJ2-6,-,TRBD2,TRBV13,CASSLRGVGANVLTF,TGTGCCAGCAGCTTGCGGGGGGTTGGGGCCAACGTCCTGACTTTC
TRBJ2-7,-,TRBD1,TRBV5-1,CASSRDRVGEQYF,TGCGCCAGCAGCCGGGACAGGGTAGGCGAGCAGTACTTC
TRBJ2-7,-,TRBD2,TRBV5-1,CASSLGERGAYEQYF,TGCGCCAGCAGCTTGGGCGAGCGGGGGGCCTACGAGCAGTACTTC
TRBJ1-5,-,-,TRBV6-6,CASSNGQSVGQPQHF,TGTGCCAGCAGCAACGGACAGTCAGTCGGTCAGCCCCAGCATTTT
TRBJ1-3,-,TRBD1,TRBV7-6,CASSLRTGFGNTIYF,TGTGCCAGCAGCTTACGGACAGGGTTCGGAAACACCATATATTTT
TRBJ2-5,-,-,TRBV5-1,CASSNQDGGGETQYF,TGCGCCAGCTCGAACCAAGACGGAGGTGGAGAGACCCAGTACTTC
TRBJ2-7,-,-,TRBV14,CASSQGGGPTGSYEQYF,TGTGCCAGCAGCCAGGGCGGGGGCCCGACGGGTTCCTACGAGCAGTACTTC
TRBJ1-1,-,TRBD1,TRBV18,CASSSGQVSLSRAEAFF,TGTGCCAGCTCATCAGGACAGGTCTCGTTATCTCGGGCTGAAGCTTTCTTT
TRBJ1-2,once,-,TRBV19,CASSILDRANYGYTF,TGTGCCAGTAGTATCCTGGACAGAGCTAACTATGGCTACACCTTC
TRBJ1-1,-,-,TRBV19,CASSDGTKNTEAFF,TGTGCCAGTAGTGACGGGACAAAGAACACTGAAGCTTTCTTT
TRBJ1-2,-,-,TRBV15,CATSRVLGSDYGYTF,TGTGCCACCAGCAGAGTTCTCGGGTCTGACTATGGCTACACCTTC
TRBJ2-4,-,TRBD1,TRBV18,CASSPGQGRAKNIQYF,TGTGCCAGCTCACCGGGACAGGGTAGAGCCAAAAACATTCAGTACTTC
TRBJ2-7,-,-,TRBV28,CASSLVGASSYEQYF,TGTGCCAGCAGTTTGGTGGGGGCCAGCTCCTACGAGCAGTACTTC
TRBJ2-1,-,TRBD2,TRBV6-6,CASSYAGGGNEQFF,TGTGCCAGCAGTTACGCGGGAGGGGGTAATGAGCAGTTCTTC
TRBJ1-1,few,-,TRBV11-3,CASSLVLRGYPRTEAFF,TGTGCCAGCAGCTTAGTATTGAGGGGGTATCCGCGCACTGAAGCTTTCTTT
TRBJ1-2,-,-,TRBV29-1,CSVEARGSNYGYTF,TGCAGCGTTGAAGCCAGGGGTTCTAACTATGGCTACACCTTC
TRBJ2-5,-,TRBD2,TRBV5-4,CASSPGLEGETQYF,TGTGCCAGCAGCCCGGGACTAGAAGGCGAGACCCAGTACTTC
TRBJ2-1,-,-,TRBV5-1,CASSLALQGYNEQFF,TGCGCCAGCAGCTTGGCCCTTCAGGGTTACAATGAGCAGTTCTTC
TRBJ2-7,-,-,TRBV9,CASSSQEGTSYEQYF,TGTGCCAGCAGCTCACAGGAGGGGACCTCCTACGAGCAGTACTTC
TRBJ2-5,-,-,TRBV11-3,CASSLGGSAETQYF,TGTGCCAGCAGCTTAGGTGGTAGCGCAGAGACCCAGTACTTC
TRBJ2-1,-,-,TRBV7-6,CASSLGLGVLNEQFF,TGTGCCAGCAGCTTAGGACTCGGGGTCCTCAATGAGCAGTTCTTC
TRBJ1-2,once,TRBD1,TRBV5-1,CASSWSPGQEGGGYTF,TGCGCCAGCAGCTGGAGTCCCGGACAGGAGGGTGGTGGCTACACCTTC
TRBJ1-2,once,TRBD1,TRBV28,CASTQQGAKGYTF,TGTGCCAGCACCCAACAGGGGGCTAAGGGCTACACCTTC
TRBJ2-7,-,-,TRBV28,CASSFGQYEQYF,TGTGCCAGCAGTTTCGGACAGTACGAGCAGTACTTC
TRBJ1-2,-,TRBD1,TRBV2,CASRAGQGADGYTF,TGTGCCAGCAGGGCGGGACAGGGCGCGGATGGCTACACCTTC
TRBJ2-2,-,-,TRBV5-4,CASSLGGSPGELFF,TGTGCCAGCAGCTTGGGGGGCTCCCCCGGGGAGCTGTTTTTT
TRBJ1-1,-,-,TRBV6-1,CASSGRAPNTEAFF,TGTGCCAGCAGTGGCAGGGCCCCGAACACTGAAGCTTTCTTT
TRBJ1-2,once,TRBD1,TRBV11-2,CASSLSGTEIYGYTF,TGTGCCAGCAGCTTAAGTGGGACAGAAATCTATGGCTACACCTTC
TRBJ2-3,-,TRBD2,TRBV5-1,CASSLGLASGDTQYF,TGCGCCAGCAGCTTAGGGCTGGCTAGCGGAGATACGCAGTATTTT
TRBJ2-3,-,TRBD2,TRBV28,CASFPPSGRARGDTQYF,TGTGCCAGTTTCCCCCCTAGCGGGAGGGCTAGGGGAGATACGCAGTATTTT
TRBJ2-1,-,TRBD2,TRBV27,CASRAGTSIEQFF,TGTGCCAGCAGGGCCGGGACTAGCATTGAGCAGTTCTTC
TRBJ1-2,once,-,TRBV29-1,CSVEGADGYTF,TGCAGCGTTGAAGGGGCAGATGGCTACACCTTC
TRBJ2-3,few,-,TRBV6-1,CASRGASERTDTQYF,TGTGCCAGCCGAGGGGCTAGCGAACGCACAGATACGCAGTATTTT
TRBJ1-1,-,TRBD1,TRBV6-5,CASSYSTGWRTEAFF,TGTGCCAGCAGTTATTCGACAGGGTGGCGGACTGAAGCTTTCTTT
TRBJ2-7,-,TRBD2,TRBV14,CASSPRTSGINYEQYF,TGTGCCAGCAGCCCTCGGACTAGCGGGATTAACTACGAGCAGTACTTC
TRBJ1-1,-,TRBD1,TRBV6-6,CASSYGGQGRTEAFF,TGTGCCAGCAGTTACGGAGGACAGGGGCGAACTGAAGCTTTCTTT
TRBJ1-4,-,-,TRBV10-3,CAISPTRAARMGKLFF,TGTGCCATCAGTCCTACCAGGGCGGCTCGGATGGGAAAACTGTTTTTT
TRBJ1-3,few,TRBD1,TRBV19,CASTDRARSGNTIYF,TGTGCCAGTACAGACAGGGCCCGCTCTGGAAACACCATATATTTT
TRBJ1-2,-,TRBD1,TRBV6-6,CASSGTGGTGNYGYTF,TGTGCCAGCAGCGGGACAGGGGGTACGGGTAACTATGGCTACACCTTC
TRBJ1-5,-,-,TRBV15,CATSRVTGDQPQHF,TGTGCCACCAGCAGAGTGACAGGTGATCAGCCCCAGCATTTT
TRBJ2-7,-,TRBD1,TRBV9,CASSVAPGTGYEQYF,TGTGCCAGCAGCGTAGCCCCCGGGACAGGCTACGAGCAGTACTTC
TRBJ2-2,-,-,TRBV27,CASSSPPVPTGELFF,TGTGCCAGCAGTTCACCCCCAGTACCCACCGGGGAGCTATTTTTT